This TCR beta chain came from a study of long-term antiretroviral therapy in people with HIV. Overall study context: About a decade before 2015, the earliest samples were taken when ART was typically delayed.

Whole-study results and caveats: Comparison with controls showed narrower CDR3 length ranges in HIV repertoires.

At survey level, the immunoSEQ assay was run in its v3.0 version. Here immunoSEQ multiplex PCR was the method, and the copy in TCRdb shows in-frame clones only, minus some. The profile shows roughly 30,000 clones, 70% to 90% of them singletons. With 4 bases removed from V and 0 bases from J, the gap between germline ends came to 10 bases. The CDR3 is made up of 15 amino acids. Germline V gene data show CDR1 as SGHRS and CDR2 as YFSETQ. About this clone itself: Its specificity is not known.

Post-ART PBMC samples numbered at least two per donor, and pre-ART ones at least one. Sequences were derived from unsorted PBMCs, sampled 1.8 years after starting antiretroviral therapy. The origin of this receptor is a woman in her late teens or twenties with HIV. V is TRBV5-1 and J is TRBJ2-2; weak D call: TRBD2 (5 bases). The CDR3 DNA sequence: TGCGCCAGCAGCGGGAGCGTAGCGAACACCGGGGAGCTGTTTTTT. This codes for CASSGSVANTGELFF.